This TCR beta chain was obtained from a study of T cell repertoires in cytomegalovirus infection. Study in general: CMV epitopes, recently identified HLA-C-restricted and well-studied HLA-B-restricted, were used. Signatures in public TCR beta sequences pointed to both CMV infection and matching HLA type. Regarding the study as a whole: The cumulative frequency of public TCR beta families identified carriers of CMV plus the relevant HLA. The response measured ex vivo was dominated by TCR beta clonotypes (HLA-C-restricted and CMV-specific).

As concerns this clonotype: The antigen is undetermined.

Each CDR3 protein gets one entry after TCRdb re-called the reads with MiXCR. The sample lists about 920,000 distinct CDR3 sequences; roughly a third were seen once. The clonotype was recovered from a human donor in good health (CMV status not recorded). Some clones in this sample may be carry-over from other donors' samples. This sample comprised cultured CD8+ T cells from PBMCs, obtained from culture after CMV antigen stimulation.

The CDR3 is CASTRGAGQLNYGYTF. The CDR3 coding sequence is TGTGCCAGCACTAGGGGAGCCGGACAGTTAAACTATGGCTACACCTTC. The chain is built from TRBV6-5 and TRBJ1-2, with D possibly matching TRBD1 (6 bases). Germline V gives CDR1 MNHEY, CDR2 SVGAGI. Trimming cost V 7 bases and J 2 bases, with 20 bases left between them. The CDR3 has 16 amino acids.